Reported below is one TCR beta chain. Drawing of peripheral blood yielded about 9.7 milliliters from each donor. This record comes from a study of blood T cells in healthy people across ages. For the second PCR, which ran for roughly 6 to 11 cycles, a sample-barcoded 5' primer and a J-beta primer mix were used. Using its own MiXCR run on the 5' RACE reads, TCRdb lists one record per CDR3 protein. The repertoire holds around 800,000 distinct CDR3 sequences, about a quarter seen once, with about 3% in the top ten. These data are also associated with another study on T cells of mothers and their children. From that paper: In each mother, TCR beta CDR3 reads exceeded 8 million; in each child, they numbered around 3 million. Thymic selection molds TCR recombination output in a comparable way in related and unrelated pairs.

The specimen sequenced was blood. The TCR comes from a boy between 5 and 17 years old in good health.

The CDR3 sequence is CSLGGVRGYTF. The CDR3 nucleotides are TGCAGCCTGGGAGGGGTCCGTGGCTACACCTTC. The rearrangement uses TRBV29-1 and TRBJ1-2; possible D gene TRBD1, 5 bases. CDR1 and CDR2 (germline): SQVTM, ANQGSEA. V was trimmed by 8 bases and J by 7 bases, leaving 14 bases between them. The CDR3 runs 11 residues.